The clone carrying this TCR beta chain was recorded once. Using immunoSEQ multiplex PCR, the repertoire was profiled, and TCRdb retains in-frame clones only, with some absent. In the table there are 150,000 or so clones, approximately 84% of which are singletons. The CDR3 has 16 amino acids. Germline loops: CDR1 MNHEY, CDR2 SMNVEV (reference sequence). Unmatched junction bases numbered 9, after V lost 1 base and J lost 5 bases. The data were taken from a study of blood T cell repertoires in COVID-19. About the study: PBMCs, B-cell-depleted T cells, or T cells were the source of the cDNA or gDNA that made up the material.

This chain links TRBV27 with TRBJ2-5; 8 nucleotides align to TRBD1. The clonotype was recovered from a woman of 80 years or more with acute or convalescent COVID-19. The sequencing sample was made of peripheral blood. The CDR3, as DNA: TGTGCCAGCAGTTTATTTGGCGGACAGGGCGGGGAGACCCAGTACTTC. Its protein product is CASSLFGGQGGETQYF.